This T cell receptor (beta chain) was retrieved from a study of blood T cell repertoires in COVID-19. For the study at large: The origin of the acute and convalescent COVID-19 samples was the United States, Italy and Spain.

Method: immunoSEQ multiplex PCR; TCRdb's copy keeps in-frame clones and lacks some. The sample has 200,000 or so clones; about four fifths are singletons. The germline gives CDR1 MNHEY, CDR2 SVGAGI. The CDR3 loop spans 13 amino acids. V lost 7 bases to trimming and J lost 6 bases; unmatched junction nucleotides: 6. The sequenced sample was peripheral blood. The receptor comes from a woman in her 40s with acute or convalescent COVID-19. This chain connects TRBV6-5 to TRBJ2-7, with TRBD2 matching over 10 bases. The DNA for the CDR3 is TGTGCCAGCACCCCACTAGCGGGAACCGAGCAGTACTTC. Translating it yields CASTPLAGTEQYF.